Following are 18 T cell receptor beta chains from one sample sequenced in a study of blood T cell repertoires in COVID-19. The protocol was immunoSEQ multiplex PCR, while the TCRdb copy is restricted to in-frame clones and leaves out a portion. The sample records tens of thousands of clones, about 90% being singletons. Sequenced input: peripheral blood. The origin of the receptors is a human donor in a cohort sampled during active COVID-19.

This chain joins TRBV18 and TRBJ2-7; TRBD2 might be the D (5 bases). Germline V lookup: CDR1 KGHSH, CDR2 LQKENI. CDR3 length equals 14 residues. Trimming left V 3 bases short and J 3 bases short, with 12 bases between. The CDR3, as DNA: TGTGCCAGCTCACCCGGACCGGGGAACTACGAGCAGTACTTC. This sequence encodes CASSPGPGNYEQYF.

This sequence joins TRBV29-1 and TRBJ2-7; D unclear. The CDR3 length is 12 residues. The germline gives CDR1 SQVTM, CDR2 ANQGSEA. The V gene lost 6 bases and the J gene lost 1 base, with 10 bases spanning the gap. CDR3 amino acids: CSVSTVSYEQYF. Here the CDR3 DNA reads TGCAGCGTGAGTACAGTTTCCTACGAGCAGTACTTC.

This sequence joins TRBV10-3 and TRBJ1-4; 9 bases agree with TRBD1. Germline CDR1 ENHRY, CDR2 SYGVKD. J was trimmed by 2 bases and V by 10 bases; bases with no gene match: 8. CDR3 size: 15 residues. The CDR3 bases are TGTGCCACGGGGGGACAGGGAAGCACTAATGAAAAACTGTTTTTT. Protein: CATGGQGSTNEKLFF.

CDR3 amino acids: CAISPGQMVDEQFF. For the CDR3, the DNA is TGTGCCATCAGCCCGGGACAGATGGTGGATGAGCAGTTCTTC. V usage is TRBV10-3 and J usage is TRBJ2-1, with 7 positions matching TRBD1. V lost 6 bases, J lost 8 bases, and 10 bases stayed unmatched. Germline lookup yields CDR1 ENHRY and CDR2 SYGVKD. This CDR3 contains 14 residues.

This sequence joins TRBV10-3 and TRBJ1-5, with D possibly matching TRBD1 (5 bases). Germline CDR1 ENHRY, CDR2 SYGVKD. The CDR3 has 14 amino acids. The V end lost 8 bases, the J end lost 3 bases, and 14 bases lay between the germline ends. The CDR3 protein is CAIRDGGVNQPQHF. In DNA form, the CDR3 reads TGTGCCATCCGCGATGGGGGGGTCAATCAGCCCCAGCATTTT.

This rearrangement joins TRBV7-9 to TRBJ2-7; TRBD2 agrees at 11 bases. This CDR3 is 14 amino acids long. The ends lost 5 bases at V and 3 bases at J; junction bases unmatched: 3. CDR1 SEHNR and CDR2 FQNEAQ come from the germline V gene (reference sequence). The CDR3 DNA follows: TGTGCCAGCAGCCAAACTAGCGGGGGCTACGAGCAGTACTTC. Translating gives CASSQTSGGYEQYF.

This chain's CDR3 is CASILILNTEAFF. In DNA form, the CDR3 reads TGTGCCAGCATACTGATTTTGAACACTGAAGCTTTCTTT. The J gene is TRBJ1-1, the V gene TRBV2; D is unclear. V dropped 7 bases and J dropped 0 bases, with 9 bases sitting between them. This CDR3 region has 13 residues. Germline CDR1 is SNHLY and CDR2 is FYNNEI.

J is TRBJ1-2 and V is TRBV3-1 (or the pseudogene TRBV3-2), with D unresolved. Trimming pared 1 base from V and 4 bases from J, leaving 7 bases between. CDR3 size: 13 residues. The V gene's germline CDR1 is LGHDT and CDR2 YNNKEL (reference sequence). The CDR3 DNA reads as TGTGCCAGCAGCCAAGGCGACTTCTATGGCTACACCTTC. The encoded protein is CASSQGDFYGYTF.

This clone showed up just once. This chain connects TRBV6-5 to TRBJ1-6; D perhaps matches TRBD1 (5 bases). In germline, CDR1 is MNHEY, CDR2 SVGAGI. Trimming cost V 4 bases and J 11 bases, with 12 bases left between them. The CDR3 has 13 residues. CDR3 residues: CASSSLQGTPLHF. The CDR3 bases are TGTGCCAGCAGTTCCTTGCAGGGAACACCCCTCCACTTT.

This sequence joins TRBV5-6 and TRBJ2-3; D ambiguous. Germline V gives CDR1 SGHDT, CDR2 YYEEEE. V was shortened by 3 bases and J by 4 bases, with 6 bases between the two germline ends. The CDR3 extends over 12 amino acids. The CDR3 loop is CASSWSADTQYF. In DNA form, the CDR3 reads TGTGCCAGCAGCTGGAGCGCAGATACGCAGTATTTT.

J is TRBJ2-1 and V is TRBV10-2; possible D gene TRBD1, 6 bases. The CDR3 consists of 14 residues. Trimming stripped 8 bases from V and 0 bases from J, with 11 bases between. CDR1 WSHSY and CDR2 SAAADI come from the germline V gene. The CDR3 DNA sequence: TGCGCCAGCTGGGACACCCACTCCTACAATGAGCAGTTCTTC. Translating it yields CASWDTHSYNEQFF.

The J gene is TRBJ2-7, the V gene TRBV5-4; TRBD2 might be the D (7 bases). Trimming pared 4 bases from V and 3 bases from J, leaving 17 bases between. Germline V gene lookup returns CDR1 SGHNT and CDR2 YYREEE (reference sequence). The CDR3 has 15 residues. The CDR3 nucleotides are TGTGCCAGCAGCCGTTCTCCAGGGGAGGGCTACGAGCAGTACTTC. Amino acid sequence: CASSRSPGEGYEQYF.

The chain recombines TRBV7-2 with TRBJ2-1; 7 bases are a match to TRBD1. J gave up 1 base and V 7 bases, and 4 bases lay outside the gene matches. Per the germline V gene, CDR1 is SGHTA and CDR2 is FQGNSA. The CDR3 contains 14 residues. The CDR3 DNA is TGTGCCAGCAACAAGGGACAGTCCTACAATGAGCAGTTCTTC. Translation: CASNKGQSYNEQFF.

V usage is TRBV19 and J usage is TRBJ1-5; 9 nucleotides agree with TRBD1. This CDR3 is 17 amino acids long. Germline trimming cut 9 bases from V and 0 bases from J; bases unmatched to any gene: 12. The germline CDR1 and CDR2 sequences are LNHDA and SQIVND (reference sequence). The CDR3 region is CASSRQGVTHSNQPQHF. The DNA of the CDR3 is TGTGCCAGCAGCCGACAGGGGGTCACCCATAGCAATCAGCCCCAGCATTTT.

The chain recombines TRBV30 with TRBJ1-5, with D unresolved. Germline V lookup: CDR1 GTSNPN, CDR2 SVGIG (reference sequence). Trimming took off 0 bases at V and 1 base at J, with 4 bases between the two ends. The CDR3 covers 13 residues. CDR3 coding DNA: TGTGCCTGGAGTGTACAGAGCAATCAGCCCCAGCATTTT. Translating gives CAWSVQSNQPQHF.

This sequence joins TRBV2 and TRBJ2-7; TRBD1 matches at 7 bases. Trimming took 6 bases from V and 2 from J; bases not matched to a gene: 7. The germline V gene has CDR1 SNHLY and CDR2 FYNNEI. The CDR3 is 14 amino acids. CDR3 in amino acids: CASSADRAAYEQYF. The CDR3 coding sequence is TGTGCCAGCAGCGCAGACAGGGCGGCCTACGAGCAGTACTTC.

The V and J genes are TRBV19 and TRBJ2-3; D may be TRBD1 (6 bases). Germline CDR1 and CDR2: LNHDA and SQIVND (reference sequence). CDR3 length: 15 residues. V lost 5 bases and J 2 bases, leaving 14 bases between the germline ends. The CDR3 coding sequence is TGTGCCAGTAGTCCCACCGGACAGTCCACAGATACGCAGTATTTT. Its protein is CASSPTGQSTDTQYF. Full variable domain (remainder filled in from reference TRBV19 and TRBJ2-3): DGGITQSPKYLFRKEGQNVTLSCEQNLNHDAMYWYRQDPGQGLRLIYYSQIVNDFQKGDIAEGYSVSREKKESFPLTVTSAQKNPTAFYLCASSPTGQSTDTQYFGPGTRLTVL.

The CDR3 DNA follows: TGTGCCAGCAGTCCCGGGTTGTACACCGGGGAGCTGTTTTTT. The encoded protein is CASSPGLYTGELFF. The chain couples TRBV5-4 to TRBJ2-2; D uncertain. V was shortened by 5 bases and J by 3 bases, with 11 bases between the two germline ends. This CDR3 is built from 14 residues. Germline V gene lookup returns CDR1 SGHNT and CDR2 YYREEE (reference sequence).